This T cell receptor (beta chain) emerged from a study of lymphopenia after photon versus proton radiotherapy. With V trimmed by 4 bases and J by 4 bases, 13 bases remained unmatched. The CDR3 runs 17 residues. Germline V CDR1 and CDR2: SNHLY, FYNNEI. With respect to this clone: The antigen remains undetermined.

The table came from immunoSEQ multiplex PCR; TCRdb's copy has only in-frame clones and leaves some out. The sample holds about 70,000 clones, 80% to 90% seen once. Study findings and constraints: Larger post-nadir TCR diversity loss correlated inversely with survival in deceased patients. Post-nadir diversity loss with photons came from oligoclonal expansion, particularly CD8+ Temra cells.

The TCR originated in a man older than 75 with esophageal cancer. The sequencing used peripheral blood, collected from a patient treated with proton-based radiotherapy. The chain has TRBV2 and TRBJ2-3; 8 bases agree with TRBD1. The CDR3 loop is CASSVRQGSSVSDTQYF. CDR3 sequence (DNA): TGTGCCAGCAGTGTCCGACAGGGGAGTAGTGTCTCAGATACGCAGTATTTT.